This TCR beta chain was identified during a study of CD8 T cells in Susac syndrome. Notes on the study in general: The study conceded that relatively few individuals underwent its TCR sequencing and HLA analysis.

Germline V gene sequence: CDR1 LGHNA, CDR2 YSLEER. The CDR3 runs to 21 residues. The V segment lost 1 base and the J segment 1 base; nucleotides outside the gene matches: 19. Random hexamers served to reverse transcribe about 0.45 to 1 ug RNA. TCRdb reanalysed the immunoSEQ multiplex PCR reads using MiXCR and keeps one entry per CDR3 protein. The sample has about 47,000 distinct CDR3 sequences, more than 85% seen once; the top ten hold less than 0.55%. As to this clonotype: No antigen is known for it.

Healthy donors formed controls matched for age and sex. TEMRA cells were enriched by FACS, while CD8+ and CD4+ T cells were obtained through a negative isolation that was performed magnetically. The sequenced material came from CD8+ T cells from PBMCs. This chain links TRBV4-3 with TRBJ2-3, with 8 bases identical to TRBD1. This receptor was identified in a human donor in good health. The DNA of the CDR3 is TGCGCCAGCAGCCAAGCGATAATGGACAGGGTGCGGGGAGACGGCACAGATACGCAGTATTTT. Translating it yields CASSQAIMDRVRGDGTDTQYF.